These 8 T cell receptor beta chains were sequenced from one sample in a study of T cell clonality in common variable immunodeficiency. Method: immunoSEQ multiplex PCR; TCRdb's copy keeps in-frame clones and lacks some. The sample shows roughly 33,000 clones, none of them appearing just once. Regarding the study as a whole: In common variable immunodeficiency, TCR beta chains reportedly carried fewer deletions and N-nucleotide insertions.

Their target antigens are unknown. Material: peripheral blood mononuclear cells. These receptor sequences come from a human donor with common variable immunodeficiency.

By sample share, this clone is medium-sized (0.01 to 0.1%). The read ends 3 residues shy of where the CDR3 ends; the end is completed using the germline J gene. The chain carries TRBV12-5 and TRBJ2-2; 10 bases are a match to TRBD1. The junction had 5 bases not matched to a gene; V was cut back by 10 bases and J by 3 bases. The V gene's germline CDR1 is LGHNT and CDR2 FRNRAP. The length of the CDR3 is 14 residues. The CDR3 loop is CATRQGADTGELFF. The CDR3 DNA, read in part, is TGTGCTACGAGACAGGGGGCGGACACCGGGGAG. The variable domain in full, completed from reference TRBV12-5 and TRBJ2-2, reads DARVTQTPRHKVTEMGQEVTMRCQPILGHNTVFWYRQTMMQGLELLAYFRNRAPLDDSGMPKDRFSAEMPDATLATLKIQPSEPRDSAVYFCATRQGADTGELFFGEGSRLTVL.

This clone has more than one count but fewer than ten. The CDR3 is cut off 3 residues early in the read; its end comes from the germline J gene. The chain combines TRBV7-2 with TRBJ1-5, with D possibly being TRBD1 (6 bases). The CDR3 covers 16 residues. V lost 0 bases and J lost 0, with 9 bases in between. Germline CDR1 and CDR2: SGHTA and FQGNSA. The CDR3 bases that were read are TGTGCCAGCAGCTTAGCTAGGGGGTATAGCAATCAGCCC. It translates to CASSLARGYSNQP. The full CDR3 reads CASSLARGYSNQPQHF.

A note on this clone: The read halts 3 residues ahead of the CDR3 end, with the missing end drawn from the germline J gene. This sequence joins TRBV2 and TRBJ2-3; 10 nucleotides agree with TRBD2. This CDR3 spans 19 amino acids. The junction had 17 bases not matched to a gene; V was cut back by 6 bases and J by 2 bases. Germline V CDR1 and CDR2: SNHLY, FYNNEI. The CDR3 loop reads CASRLLIPTSGAFTDTQYF. The DNA read from the CDR3 is TGTGCCAGCAGGCTCCTCATCCCTACTAGCGGGGCCTTCACAGATACG.

There are a few counts of this clone. The read falls 3 residues short of the CDR3 end, and the missing part is taken from the germline J gene. V and J are TRBV2 and TRBJ1-6; TRBD1 matches at 7 bases. With V trimmed by 3 bases and J by 0 bases, 8 bases remained unmatched. This CDR3 comprises 18 residues. Germline CDR1 reads SNHLY; CDR2 reads FYNNEI. The CDR3 protein is CASSDRGVATSYNSPLHF. Partial CDR3 DNA: TGTGCCAGCAGTGACAGGGGGGTTGCCACCTCCTATAATTCACCC. The variable domain in full, with the rest retrieved from reference TRBV2 and TRBJ1-6, is EPEVTQTPSHQVTQMGQEVILRCVPISNHLYFYWYRQILGQKVEFLVSFYNNEISEKSEIFDDQFSVERPDGSNFTLKIRSTKLEDSAMYFCASSDRGVATSYNSPLHFGNGTRLTVT.

This clone showed up just a few times. The read ends 3 residues shy of where the CDR3 ends; the end is completed using the germline J gene. The gene calls are TRBV30 and TRBJ2-3; D assignment may be TRBD1 or TRBD2 (6 bases each). The germline gives CDR1 GTSNPN, CDR2 SVGIG (reference sequence). The CDR3 consists of 16 residues. Trimming took off 0 bases at V and 1 base at J, with 14 bases between the two ends. CDR3 protein: CAWSVTAGEGTDTQYF. CDR3 DNA (partial): TGTGCCTGGAGTGTAACTGCAGGGGAGGGCACAGATACG. The complete variable domain, with remaining parts taken from reference TRBV30 and TRBJ2-3, reads SQTIHQWPATLVQPVGSPLSLECTVEGTSNPNLYWYRQAAGRGLQLLFYSVGIGQISSEVPQNLSASRPQDRQFILSSKKLLLSDSGFYLCAWSVTAGEGTDTQYFGPGTRLTVL.

This clone was counted between two and nine times. The CDR3 end lies 3 residues beyond the end of the read and is filled in from the germline J gene. This rearrangement joins TRBV7-9 to TRBJ2-5, with 7 positions matching TRBD1. J lost 7 bases, V lost 5 bases, and 10 bases had no gene match. Germline V gene data show CDR1 as SEHNR and CDR2 as FQNEAQ (reference sequence). The CDR3 covers 14 residues. Partial CDR3 DNA: TGTGCCAGCAGCACCGGGACAGCAGTCGGGACC. As protein: CASSTGTAVGT. The full CDR3 sequence reads CASSTGTAVGTQYF.

This clone was detected many times. The read ends 3 residues early relative to the CDR3; the germline J gene fills the gap. The chain uses TRBV20-1 and TRBJ2-7; 9 bases fit TRBD2. Germline-derived CDR1 and CDR2 are DFQATT and SNEGSKA (reference sequence). The CDR3 loop spans 16 amino acids. The ends lost 1 base at V and 3 bases at J; junction bases unmatched: 10. The CDR3 DNA, read in part, is TGCAGTGCTAGAGTGCCCACTAGCGGGTACCACTACGAG. It yields the protein CSARVPTSGYHYE. The whole CDR3 region reads CSARVPTSGYHYEQYF.

There are a few counts of this clone. The read ends 3 residues shy of where the CDR3 ends; the end is completed using the germline J gene. The chain combines TRBV18 with TRBJ2-3, with 9 bases matching TRBD2. The CDR3 is 16 residues long. In germline, CDR1 is KGHSH, CDR2 LQKENI. With V trimmed by 6 bases and J by 4 bases, 11 bases remained unmatched. CDR3 DNA (partial): TGTGCCAGCTCTCCTCCGGGCGGGGGGGCATCAGATACG. Its protein is CASSPPGGGASDT. In full, the CDR3 is CASSPPGGGASDTQYF.